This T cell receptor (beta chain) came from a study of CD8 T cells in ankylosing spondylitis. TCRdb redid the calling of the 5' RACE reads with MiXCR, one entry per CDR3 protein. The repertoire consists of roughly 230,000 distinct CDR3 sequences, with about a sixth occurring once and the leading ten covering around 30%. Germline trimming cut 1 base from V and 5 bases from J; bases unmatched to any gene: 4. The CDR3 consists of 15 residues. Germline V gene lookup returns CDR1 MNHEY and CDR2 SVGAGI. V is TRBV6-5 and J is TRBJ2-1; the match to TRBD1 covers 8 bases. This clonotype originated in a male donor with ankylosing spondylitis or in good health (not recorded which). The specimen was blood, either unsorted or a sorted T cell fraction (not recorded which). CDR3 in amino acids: CASSYFQGADNEQFF. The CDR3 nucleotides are TGTGCCAGCAGTTACTTTCAGGGGGCAGACAATGAGCAGTTCTTC.